These 28 T cell receptor beta chains came from one sample sequenced in a study of neurological immune-mediated disorders. TCRdb processed the 5' RACE reads anew with MiXCR; each CDR3 protein has one entry. The sample records around 28,000 distinct CDR3 sequences, more than 2% being singletons. Sequencing used PBMCs. These TCRs come from a woman between 45 and 65 years old with multiple sclerosis.

The table lists this clonotype with a few counts. The rearrangement uses TRBV20-1 and TRBJ2-1; D unresolved. The CDR3 length is 11 residues. Germline lookup yields CDR1 DFQATT and CDR2 SNEGSKA (reference sequence). V shed 1 base and J shed 9 bases, with 7 bases lying between them. The CDR3 loop reads CSARGRSEQFF. CDR3 coding DNA: TGCAGTGCTAGAGGCCGAAGTGAGCAGTTCTTC.

This clonotype occurred many times. The rearrangement links TRBV3-1 to TRBJ1-1; the D is unclear. The CDR3 totals 19 residues. Germline-derived CDR1 and CDR2 are LGHDT and YNNKEL (reference sequence). Trimming shortened V by 0 bases and J by 4 bases, and 24 bases separated the two germline ends. The CDR3 spells CASSQDSGGLKGFGTEAFF. CDR3 bases: TGTGCCAGCAGCCAAGATTCCGGAGGATTGAAGGGTTTCGGCACTGAAGCTTTCTTT.

This clonotype appeared many times. The chain's CDR3 is CASSANRGTGETQYF. Here the CDR3 DNA reads TGCGCCAGCAGCGCAAACAGGGGGACCGGGGAGACCCAGTACTTC. The J gene is TRBJ2-5, the V gene TRBV5-1; 8 nucleotides align to TRBD1. Per the germline V gene, CDR1 is SGHRS and CDR2 is YFSETQ. The trim removed 4 bases at V and 5 bases at J, leaving 10 bases unmatched. The length of the CDR3 is 15 residues. Full variable domain (missing parts from reference TRBV5-1 and TRBJ2-5): KAGVTQTPRYLIKTRGQQVTLSCSPISGHRSVSWYQQTPGQGLQFLFEYFSETQRNKGNFPGRFSGRQFSNSRSEMNVSTLELGDSALYLCASSANRGTGETQYFGPGTRLLVL.

This clonotype was seen ten or more times. The chain has TRBV5-1 and TRBJ2-3; D perhaps matches TRBD1 (5 bases). This CDR3 region has 14 residues. Germline V gene data show CDR1 as SGHRS and CDR2 as YFSETQ. V lost 4 bases and J lost 1, with 10 bases in between. The CDR3 loop is CASSAGHGTDTQYF. CDR3 DNA sequence: TGCGCCAGCAGCGCCGGACATGGCACAGATACGCAGTATTTT.

This clonotype was counted at least ten times. The V gene is TRBV6-6, the J gene TRBJ2-7, with D hard to call. The ends were cut back, 6 bases at V and 0 bases at J, with 15 bases in the middle. The V gene's germline CDR1 is MNHNY and CDR2 SVGAGI (reference sequence). The CDR3 is 15 residues long. DNA for the CDR3: TGTGCCAGCAGCCGATTTATGGTTGGCTCCTACGAGCAGTACTTC. Translating gives CASSRFMVGSYEQYF.

This clonotype showed up many times. The CDR3 DNA reads TGTGCCAGCAGTCAGGGAGGCTATGGCTACACCTTC. It translates to CASSQGGYGYTF. The chain uses TRBV12-3 or TRBV12-4 and TRBJ1-2, with D perhaps TRBD1 (5 bases). CDR3 length: 12 residues. The germline V and J ends were trimmed by 5 bases and 4 bases, with 8 bases remaining between them.

Notes on this clonotype: One junction end does not reproduce the germline sequence, and a read error may be involved. The chain couples TRBV5-1 to TRBJ2-3, with D unresolved. The CDR3 has 15 residues. Germline V lookup: CDR1 SGHRS, CDR2 YFSETQ. DNA for the CDR3: TGCGCCAGCAGCTTGGCCAGAGGAAGCACAGATACGAAGTATTTT. It encodes CASSLARGSTDTKYF. The full variable domain, its missing parts supplied by reference TRBV5-1 and TRBJ2-3, is KAGVTQTPRYLIKTRGQQVTLSCSPISGHRSVSWYQQTPGQGLQFLFEYFSETQRNKGNFPGRFSGRQFSNSRSEMNVSTLELGDSALYLCASSLARGSTDTKYFGPGTRLTVL.

This clonotype was seen at least ten times. The V gene is TRBV7-9, the J gene TRBJ1-5, with 8 bases that match TRBD1. Per the germline V gene, CDR1 is SEHNR and CDR2 is FQNEAQ (reference sequence). J was trimmed by 6 bases and V by 1 base; bases with no gene match: 2. The CDR3 spans 14 residues. For the CDR3, the DNA is TGTGCCAGCAGCTTAGGACAGGGGAGTCAGCCCCAGCATTTT. It codes for CASSLGQGSQPQHF.

This clonotype was detected many times. The chain is built from TRBV20-1 and TRBJ1-1; D might be TRBD1 (5 bases). Trimming removed 3 bases from V and 11 bases from J, with 13 bases in between. The germline V gene has CDR1 DFQATT and CDR2 SNEGSKA (reference sequence). The CDR3 loop spans 11 amino acids. The chain's CDR3 is CSASISGLAFF. The CDR3 nucleotides read TGCAGTGCTAGTATTTCGGGGCTGGCTTTCTTT.

This clonotype was detected ten times or more. This chain's CDR3 is CASSPLGWDTQYF. In DNA, the CDR3 is TGTGCCAGCAGCCCTCTAGGGTGGGATACGCAGTATTTT. The chain employs TRBV7-9 and TRBJ2-3, with D uncertain. V shed 5 bases and J shed 6 bases, with 12 bases lying between them. This CDR3 spans 13 amino acids. The V gene's germline CDR1 is SEHNR and CDR2 FQNEAQ (reference sequence).

This clonotype was counted at least ten times. The chain carries TRBV11-2 and TRBJ2-1; 7 positions match TRBD2. The CDR3 is made up of 15 amino acids. Germline V gives CDR1 SGHAT, CDR2 FQNNGV. The trim removed 1 base at V and 6 bases at J, leaving 6 bases unmatched. CDR3 DNA: TGTGCCAGCAGCTTAGGCGGGGGTGTAGGCAATGAGCAGTTCTTC. This translates into CASSLGGGVGNEQFF. Looking up the rest from reference TRBV11-2 and TRBJ2-1 gives the full variable domain: EAGVAQSPRYKIIEKRQSVAFWCNPISGHATLYWYQQILGQGPKLLIQFQNNGVVDDSQLPKDRFSAERLKGVDSTLKIQPAKLEDSAVYLCASSLGGGVGNEQFFGPGTRLTVL.

In this sample, this clonotype turned up many times. The CDR3 loop reads CASSLRFNYEQYF. Written as DNA, the CDR3 is TGTGCCAGCAGCTTAAGATTCAACTACGAGCAGTACTTC. The gene calls are TRBV7-3 and TRBJ2-7; the D is unclear. The germline CDR1 and CDR2 sequences are SGHTA and FQGTGA. The CDR3 covers 13 residues. V was shortened by 1 base and J by 3 bases, with 7 bases between the two germline ends.

This clonotype was counted at least ten times. V and J are TRBV20-1 and TRBJ1-1, with D maybe TRBD1 (6 bases). The CDR3 is made up of 15 amino acids. V lost 5 bases, J lost 0 bases, and 16 bases lay in between. Germline values: CDR1 DFQATT, CDR2 SNEGSKA (reference sequence). The CDR3 is CSAPNGGSMNTEAFF. The CDR3 nucleotides read TGCAGTGCTCCGAACGGGGGCTCCATGAACACTGAAGCTTTCTTT.

This clonotype was seen repeatedly, ten times or more. The chain uses TRBV11-1 and TRBJ2-5; a possible D gene is TRBD2 (6 bases). The CDR3 is 12 residues long. V was pared by 3 bases and J by 4 bases, with 6 bases between. Germline V gives CDR1 SGHAT, CDR2 FQDESV (reference sequence). CDR3: CASSFGRETQYF. DNA for the CDR3: TGTGCCAGCAGCTTCGGGAGAGAGACCCAGTACTTC.

In regard to this clonotype: The junction departs from the called germline gene at one end, perhaps through a read error. The chain uses TRBV7-9 and TRBJ1-6; tentatively, D is TRBD1 (5 bases). This CDR3 is built from 15 residues. Per germline, CDR1 SEHNR and CDR2 FQNEAQ (reference sequence). The CDR3 DNA follows: TGTGCCAGCAGCTTAGGCCCGCAGGGTGGTTCACCCCTCAACTTT. Amino acids: CASSLGPQGGSPLNF.

This clonotype was found many times. J is TRBJ1-3 and V is TRBV5-1; D possibly corresponds to TRBD1 (5 bases). The germline V gene encodes CDR1 SGHRS and CDR2 YFSETQ. Trimming pared 3 bases from V and 2 bases from J, leaving 9 bases between. CDR3 length equals 14 residues. The CDR3 loop is CASSWDSTGNTIYF. In DNA, the CDR3 is TGCGCCAGCAGCTGGGACTCAACTGGAAACACCATATATTTT. Drawing the rest from reference TRBV5-1 and TRBJ1-3, the complete variable domain is KAGVTQTPRYLIKTRGQQVTLSCSPISGHRSVSWYQQTPGQGLQFLFEYFSETQRNKGNFPGRFSGRQFSNSRSEMNVSTLELGDSALYLCASSWDSTGNTIYFGEGSWLTVV.

This clonotype has at least ten counts. This chain's CDR3 is CSATGSETQYF. The DNA for the CDR3 is TGCAGTGCTACAGGGTCTGAGACCCAGTACTTC. V gene TRBV20-1 combines with J gene TRBJ2-5, with a weak D call TRBD1 (5 bases). This CDR3 is 11 amino acids long. Deletions cut 4 bases from V and 5 bases from J, with 8 bases between. Per the germline V gene, CDR1 is DFQATT and CDR2 is SNEGSKA (reference sequence).

This clonotype was seen a few times. CDR3 sequence: CASSPRGPEETQYF. In DNA, the CDR3 is TGTGCCAGCAGCCCTAGGGGGCCGGAAGAGACCCAGTACTTC. This sequence joins TRBV7-6 and TRBJ2-5; 7 nucleotides align to TRBD1. This CDR3 has 14 residues. The germline gives CDR1 SGHVS, CDR2 FNYEAQ. The junction had 6 bases not matched to a gene; V was cut back by 5 bases and J by 3 bases.

CDR3 loop: CASSLVTGGATNEKLFF. DNA of the CDR3: TGTGCCAGCAGCTTAGTGACAGGGGGAGCAACTAATGAAAAACTGTTTTTT. This rearrangement joins TRBV7-2 to TRBJ1-4; 9 positions agree with TRBD1. This CDR3 region has 17 residues. Looked up from germline, CDR1 is SGHTA and CDR2 is FQGNSA. V was pared by 1 base and J by 0 bases, with 3 bases of the junction left unmatched.

This clonotype was recorded many times. V gene TRBV10-3 combines with J gene TRBJ2-3, with TRBD2 identical over 10 bases. The V gene's germline CDR1 is ENHRY and CDR2 SYGVKD. The CDR3 has 17 amino acids. V trimming: 3 bases; J trimming: 1 base; junction bases outside the gene matches: 7. CDR3 sequence (DNA): TGTGCCATCAGTGATGACGCCGGGACTAGCGGCACAGATACGCAGTATTTT. The encoded protein is CAISDDAGTSGTDTQYF.

The chain carries TRBV7-2 and TRBJ2-7, with D perhaps being TRBD1 or TRBD2 (5 bases each). V lost 4 bases and J lost 4, with 14 bases in between. CDR3 length: 14 amino acids. Germline V gives CDR1 SGHTA, CDR2 FQGNSA. As DNA, the CDR3 is TGTGCCAGCAGCTCGGGGACCCCTTGGTACGAGCAGTACTTC. Encoded protein: CASSSGTPWYEQYF.

This clonotype was counted ten times or more. The chain combines TRBV20-1 with TRBJ2-1; unclear D gene. The CDR3 runs 15 residues. CDR1 and CDR2 (germline): DFQATT, SNEGSKA (reference sequence). V lost 5 bases, J lost 1 base, and 15 bases lay in between. The CDR3 region is CSALSLVGSYNEQFF. The CDR3 nucleotides are TGCAGTGCTCTCTCTCTAGTTGGGTCCTACAATGAGCAGTTCTTC.

This clonotype has a count of ten or more. The chain couples TRBV20-1 to TRBJ1-2, with TRBD1 identical over 7 bases. The CDR3 extends over 13 amino acids. The germline V gene encodes CDR1 DFQATT and CDR2 SNEGSKA (reference sequence). V lost 0 bases, J lost 6 bases, and 4 bases stayed unmatched. CDR3 sequence reads: CSARDPGGHGYTF. The CDR3 region has the DNA TGCAGTGCTAGAGACCCAGGGGGACATGGCTACACCTTC.

The table lists this clonotype with many counts. The chain links TRBV20-1 to TRBJ1-5; 8 bases map to TRBD1. The CDR3 consists of 15 residues. J was trimmed by 8 bases and V by 1 base; bases with no gene match: 10. Germline values: CDR1 DFQATT, CDR2 SNEGSKA (reference sequence). The CDR3 coding sequence is TGCAGTGCTAGAGCCCACGCAGGGGGCAGGGAGCCCCAGCATTTT. Protein sequence: CSARAHAGGREPQHF.

This clonotype occurred many times. The chain is built from TRBV6-5 and TRBJ2-3; 11 nucleotides match TRBD2. The CDR3 covers 15 residues. Trimming removed 6 bases from V and 3 bases from J; junction bases left unmatched: 5. Germline assignment: CDR1 MNHEY and CDR2 SVGAGI. The CDR3 protein is CASRRLAGSTDTQYF. CDR3 coding DNA: TGTGCCAGCAGGCGACTAGCGGGGTCGACAGATACGCAGTATTTT.

This clonotype came up many times. CDR3 sequence (DNA): TGTGCCAGCAGCTTAGCCGGTTCCTACGAGCAGTACTTC. Amino acid sequence: CASSLAGSYEQYF. The V call is TRBV7-2, the J call TRBJ2-7; D remains ambiguous. The CDR3 loop spans 13 amino acids. V dropped 0 bases and J dropped 1 base, with 4 bases sitting between them. Per germline, CDR1 SGHTA and CDR2 FQGNSA.

This clonotype occurred many times. This chain connects TRBV12-3 or TRBV12-4 to TRBJ1-5; no reliable D call. V was pared by 5 bases and J by 2 bases, with 7 bases between. The CDR3 is 13 amino acids. CDR3 residues: CASSDNRNQPQHF. The DNA for the CDR3 is TGTGCCAGCAGTGACAATCGCAATCAGCCCCAGCATTTT.

In its sample, this clonotype was seen many times. V gene TRBV5-1 combines with J gene TRBJ2-2; 10 bases align to TRBD2. The CDR3 is 17 amino acids. Germline CDR1 is SGHRS and CDR2 is YFSETQ. The junction had 4 bases not matched to a gene; V was cut back by 0 bases and J by 2 bases. The CDR3, as DNA: TGCGCCAGCAGCTTGGCTAGCGGGGGACAAAACACCGGGGAGCTGTTTTTT. Protein: CASSLASGGQNTGELFF.